What follows is one T cell receptor beta chain and its context. This record belongs to a study of T cells expressing NK-cell markers. Germline V gene data show CDR1 as ENHRY and CDR2 as SYGVKD. The CDR3 covers 14 residues. TCRdb reprocessed the 5' RACE reads, keeping one entry per CDR3 protein, no DNA. The ten top clones account for around 12%, within a sample of some 150,000 distinct CDR3 sequences. The TCR originated in a man between 18 and 29 years old in good health. The V gene is TRBV10-3, the J gene TRBJ2-5; the TRBD2 assignment by TCRdb is unverifiable without DNA. Material for sequencing was blood T cells: a sorted CD56 or NKG2C T cell subset, CD4+ or CD8+ T cells, or bulk PBMC T cells (not recorded which). The CDR3 spells CAAGLAGAPETQYF.